This T cell receptor (beta chain) stems from a study of T cells in Graves' hyperthyroidism and ophthalmopathy. Regions amplified from RNA transcripts were the TCR beta CDR3 regions. Initially, a first-round RT-PCR of the TCR CDR3 employed the HTBI primer set. TCRdb re-called the multiplex PCR reads through MiXCR, storing one row per CDR3 protein. The sample holds under 400,000 distinct CDR3 sequences, roughly 14% seen once. This clonotype was seen many times. Material: blood. This receptor was obtained from a woman aged 18-29 years with Graves' hyperthyroidism that later progressed to Graves' ophthalmopathy.

CDR3 DNA sequence: TGCGCCAGCAGCTTGGCCGGACAGATCACAGATACGCAGTATTTT. Protein product: CASSLAGQITDTQYF. This chain uses TRBV5-1 with TRBJ2-3; maybe TRBD1 (6 bases). V lost 0 bases and J 2 bases, leaving 10 bases between the germline ends. CDR1 is SGHRS and CDR2 is YFSETQ in the germline V gene. The CDR3 runs to 15 residues. Together with reference TRBV5-1 and TRBJ2-3, the CDR3 gives the full variable domain: KAGVTQTPRYLIKTRGQQVTLSCSPISGHRSVSWYQQTPGQGLQFLFEYFSETQRNKGNFPGRFSGRQFSNSRSEMNVSTLELGDSALYLCASSLAGQITDTQYFGPGTRLTVL.